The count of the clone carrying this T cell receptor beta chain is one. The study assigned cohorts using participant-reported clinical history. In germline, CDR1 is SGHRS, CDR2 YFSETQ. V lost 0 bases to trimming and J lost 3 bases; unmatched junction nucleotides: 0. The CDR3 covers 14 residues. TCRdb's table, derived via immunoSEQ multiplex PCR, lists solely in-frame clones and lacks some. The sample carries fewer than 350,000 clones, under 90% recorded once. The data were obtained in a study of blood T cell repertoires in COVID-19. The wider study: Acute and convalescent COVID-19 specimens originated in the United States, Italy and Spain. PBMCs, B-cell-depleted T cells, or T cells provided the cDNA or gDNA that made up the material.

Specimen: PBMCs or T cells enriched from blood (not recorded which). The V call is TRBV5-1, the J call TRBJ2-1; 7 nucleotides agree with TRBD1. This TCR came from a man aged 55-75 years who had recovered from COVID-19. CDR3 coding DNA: TGCGCCAGCAGCTTGGGGGACAGCTACAATGAGCAGTTCTTC. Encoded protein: CASSLGDSYNEQFF.